These 17 T cell receptor beta chains were sequenced from one sample in a study of T cells in Graves' hyperthyroidism and ophthalmopathy. Researchers amplified the TCR beta CDR3 regions from RNA transcripts. The primer set for the first-round RT-PCR of the TCR CDR3 was HTBI. TCRdb re-called the multiplex PCR reads with MiXCR, one entry per CDR3 protein. This repertoire shows hundreds of thousands of distinct CDR3 sequences, just under 45% found once; its top ten account for less than 9%. Sequenced sample: peripheral blood or thyroid tissue (not recorded which). These receptors originate from an adult man with Graves' disease, either hyperthyroidism or ophthalmopathy (not recorded which).

This clonotype is a singleton in its sample. The V gene is TRBV12-3 or TRBV12-4, the J gene TRBJ2-5, with TRBD1 matching over 11 bases. J gave up 5 bases and V 3 bases, and 5 bases lay outside the gene matches. The CDR3 sequence is 15 residues long. CDR3 sequence reads: CASSFGQGAWETQYF. CDR3 in DNA: TGTGCCAGCAGTTTCGGACAGGGGGCGTGGGAGACCCAGTACTTC.

Ten or more counts support this clonotype. The J gene is TRBJ1-5, the V gene TRBV7-9, with D possibly TRBD1 on 5 matching bases. Trimming stripped 3 bases from V and 4 bases from J, with 13 bases between. This CDR3 comprises 15 residues. Germline assignment: CDR1 SEHNR and CDR2 FQNEAQ (reference sequence). The CDR3: CASSLDGTVNQPQHF. DNA of the CDR3: TGTGCCAGCAGCTTGGACGGGACCGTTAATCAGCCCCAGCATTTT. Together with reference TRBV7-9 and TRBJ1-5, the CDR3 gives the full variable domain: DTGVSQNPRHKITKRGQNVTFRCDPISEHNRLYWYRQTLGQGPEFLTYFQNEAQLEKSRLLSDRFSAERPKGSFSTLEIQRTEQGDSAMYLCASSLDGTVNQPQHFGDGTRLSIL.

This clonotype was recorded only once. This chain uses TRBV2 with TRBJ1-1, with D possibly matching TRBD1 (6 bases). Germline V gene data show CDR1 as SNHLY and CDR2 as FYNNEI. The V and J ends lost 5 bases and 6 bases respectively, with 19 bases between them. The CDR3 contains 15 residues. CDR3 in amino acids: CASSPVGGQGAEAFF. The DNA of the CDR3 is TGTGCCAGCAGTCCGGTCGGGGGGCAAGGGGCTGAAGCTTTCTTT.

This clonotype was observed a handful of times. The V gene is TRBV7-2, the J gene TRBJ1-2; 7 nucleotides agree with TRBD1. Looked up from germline, CDR1 is SGHTA and CDR2 is FQGNSA. Trimming removed 0 bases from V and 2 bases from J; junction bases left unmatched: 3. The CDR3 consists of 15 residues. The CDR3, as DNA: TGTGCCAGCAGCTTAGCGGCGACAGGGAACTATGGCTACACCTTC. This codes for CASSLAATGNYGYTF.

The chain carries TRBV9 and TRBJ2-5, with TRBD1 as a possible D gene (7 bases). The germline gives CDR1 SGDLS, CDR2 YYNGEE. The CDR3 extends over 15 amino acids. Trimming shortened V by 0 bases and J by 4 bases, and 13 bases separated the two germline ends. CDR3 in amino acids: CASSVGPQGGETQYF. CDR3 sequence (DNA): TGTGCCAGCAGCGTAGGCCCCCAGGGGGGAGAGACCCAGTACTTC.

This clonotype has a count of ten or more. This chain joins TRBV15 and TRBJ1-5, with D unclear. The V and J ends lost 4 bases and 9 bases respectively, with 10 bases between them. This CDR3 is built from 12 residues. The germline CDR1 and CDR2 sequences are LNHNV and YYDKDF (reference sequence). The CDR3 loop reads CATSTTEGPQHF. The CDR3 coding sequence is TGTGCCACCAGCACCACTGAGGGGCCCCAGCATTTT.

This clonotype has ten or more counts. The chain links TRBV10-3 to TRBJ1-1; D is ambiguous. Per germline, CDR1 ENHRY and CDR2 SYGVKD. With 10 bases removed from V and 5 bases from J, the gap between germline ends came to 17 bases. CDR3 size: 13 residues. This CDR3 reads CATRREGETEAFF. For the CDR3, the DNA is TGTGCCACCCGGAGGGAGGGTGAGACTGAAGCTTTCTTT.

Comments on this clonotype: This could be a read error, since a much larger clone is one nucleotide away. The chain joins TRBV7-9 to TRBJ1-2; possible D gene TRBD1, 5 bases. Looked up from germline, CDR1 is SEHNR and CDR2 is FQNEAQ (reference sequence). The V end lost 2 bases, the J end lost 7 bases, and 11 bases lay between the germline ends. CDR3 length: 13 residues. CDR3 protein: CASSLPTDCGYTF. The DNA for the CDR3 is TGTGCCAGCAGCTTACCGACAGATTGTGGCTACACCTTC.

The chain employs TRBV7-9 and TRBJ1-4; 9 positions agree with TRBD1. From germline, CDR1 is SEHNR and CDR2 FQNEAQ (reference sequence). This CDR3 region has 16 residues. V gave up 2 bases and J gave up 6 bases; unmatched junction bases: 7. The CDR3 nucleotides read TGTGCCAGCAGCTTACTCGGGACAGGGAGCTATGAAAAACTGTTTTTT. This codes for CASSLLGTGSYEKLFF.

This clonotype came up a few times. V gene TRBV29-1 combines with J gene TRBJ1-1, with TRBD1 matching over 7 bases. Unmatched junction bases numbered 8, after V lost 7 bases and J lost 0 bases. Germline CDR1 is SQVTM and CDR2 is ANQGSEA. This CDR3 spans 14 amino acids. The CDR3: CSAVGQHLNTEAFF. For the CDR3, the DNA is TGCAGCGCGGTGGGACAGCACTTGAACACTGAAGCTTTCTTT.

The chain links TRBV12-3 or TRBV12-4 to TRBJ1-5; TRBD1 is a possible D gene (5 bases). Between the trimmed V and J ends, which lost 5 bases and 3 bases, there was a span of 11 bases. The CDR3 is 14 amino acids. This CDR3 reads CASSPRRDNQPQHF. The CDR3 nucleotides are TGTGCCAGCAGTCCCCGCAGGGACAATCAGCCCCAGCATTTT.

The chain couples TRBV11-2 to TRBJ2-5, with 12 positions matching TRBD2. The CDR3 covers 16 residues. The ends lost 6 bases at V and 0 bases at J; junction bases unmatched: 5. The germline gives CDR1 SGHAT, CDR2 FQNNGV. The CDR3 DNA follows: TGTGCCAGCAGGTTGACTAGCGGGAGTTACCAAGAGACCCAGTACTTC. Translated, it gives CASRLTSGSYQETQYF.

The gene calls are TRBV7-8 and TRBJ1-1; no firm D call. The CDR3 extends over 15 amino acids. In germline, CDR1 is SGHVS, CDR2 FQNEAQ. Trimming cost V 1 base and J 5 bases, with 14 bases left between them. In DNA form, the CDR3 reads TGTGCCAGCAGCTTAGATGGTCACCGAGGAACTGAAGCTTTCTTT. It is translated as CASSLDGHRGTEAFF.

The genes are TRBV19 and TRBJ1-2; no reliable D call. Looked up from germline, CDR1 is LNHDA and CDR2 is SQIVND (reference sequence). Trimming stripped 1 base from V and 8 bases from J, with 20 bases between. This CDR3 has 16 amino acids. As DNA, the CDR3 is TGTGCCAGTAGTATAGCAGTTCGGGGAGGGCGTGGAGGCTACACCTTC. Translated: CASSIAVRGGRGGYTF.

J is TRBJ2-7 and V is TRBV7-9; 8 nucleotides line up with TRBD2. The CDR3 sequence is 15 residues long. The germline V gene encodes CDR1 SEHNR and CDR2 FQNEAQ (reference sequence). The junction had 12 bases not matched to a gene; V was cut back by 6 bases and J by 5 bases. The CDR3 coding sequence is TGTGCCAGCAGGGGACTAGGACACCTTGCTAACGAGCAGTACTTC. It specifies CASRGLGHLANEQYF.

This chain uses TRBV20-1 with TRBJ1-2, with D uncertain. V was trimmed by 5 bases and J by 3 bases, leaving 25 bases between them. The CDR3 extends over 17 amino acids. The germline V gene has CDR1 DFQATT and CDR2 SNEGSKA (reference sequence). This CDR3 is CSAPNQVLTPSDYGYTF. In DNA form, the CDR3 reads TGCAGTGCTCCCAACCAGGTTTTGACCCCGAGCGACTATGGCTACACCTTC.

In DNA, the CDR3 is TGTGCCAGTAGTATAGTGGGGAACAGGCGGTCGAACACTGAAGCTTTCTTT. As protein: CASSIVGNRRSNTEAFF. The chain is built from TRBV19 and TRBJ1-1, with D tentatively TRBD1 (5 bases). The CDR3 is 17 amino acids. Trimming stripped 1 base from V and 1 base from J, with 16 bases between. Germline values: CDR1 LNHDA, CDR2 SQIVND (reference sequence).